The next 14 T cell receptor beta chains were all read from a single sample in a study of T cell responses to AZD1222 COVID-19 vaccine. The assay was immunoSEQ multiplex PCR, and TCRdb's table has in-frame clones only and misses some. The data contain around 160,000 clones, around 92% of them singletons. Sequenced material: peripheral blood, taken 28 days after the second AZD1222 dose. These receptors were obtained from an adult who received the AZD1222 COVID-19 vaccine.

The chain carries TRBV5-1 and TRBJ1-3; D not certain. The CDR3 loop spans 14 amino acids. Germline V gene lookup returns CDR1 SGHRS and CDR2 YFSETQ. Trimming took 4 bases from V and 8 from J, leaving 16 bases between them. CDR3 sequence (DNA): TGCGCCAGCAGCCCATCAGCACCCGAGGACACCATATATTTT. Protein product: CASSPSAPEDTIYF.

The chain couples TRBV5-4 to TRBJ1-3; TRBD1 agrees at 7 bases. Per germline, CDR1 SGHNT and CDR2 YYREEE (reference sequence). This CDR3 has 16 residues. V lost 4 bases to trimming and J lost 0 bases; unmatched junction nucleotides: 7. The CDR3 here is CASSVGQILSGNTIYF. In nucleotides, the CDR3 is TGTGCCAGCAGCGTGGGACAGATCCTCTCTGGAAACACCATATATTTT.

In DNA form, the CDR3 reads TGTGCCAGCAGTGGCATGGAGGAAGGGTACGAGCAGTACTTC. Translated: CASSGMEEGYEQYF. The chain combines TRBV2 with TRBJ2-7; TRBD2 might be the D (5 bases). This CDR3 comprises 14 residues. CDR1 and CDR2 from the germline V gene are SNHLY and FYNNEI. Trimming removed 4 bases from V and 4 bases from J, with 14 bases in between.

The chain has TRBV7-8 and TRBJ1-6, with D uncertain. Germline assignment: CDR1 SGHVS and CDR2 FQNEAQ. Trimming pared 5 bases from V and 13 bases from J, leaving 3 bases between. The CDR3 consists of 9 residues. CDR3 sequence (DNA): TGTGCCAGCAGCCCCCCCCTCCACTTT. This gives the protein CASSPPLHF.

The rearrangement links TRBV11-2 to TRBJ1-1; D is undetermined. The CDR3 loop spans 14 amino acids. Trimming left V 5 bases short and J 1 base short, with 11 bases between. Germline V CDR1 and CDR2: SGHAT, FQNNGV. CDR3 in amino acids: CASSQRFQNTEAFF. The CDR3 DNA is TGTGCCAGCAGCCAGCGTTTCCAGAACACTGAAGCTTTCTTT.

This clone has just one count. CDR3 sequence reads: CASSLGVGQPRNTIYF. The CDR3 region has the DNA TGTGCCAGCAGCTTGGGCGTCGGGCAGCCTAGAAACACCATATATTTT. This chain links TRBV7-9 with TRBJ1-3; no clear D. This CDR3 spans 16 amino acids. Trimming shortened V by 3 bases and J by 5 bases, and 17 bases separated the two germline ends. Per the germline V gene, CDR1 is SEHNR and CDR2 is FQNEAQ (reference sequence).

This clone has only one observation. The genes are TRBV28 and TRBJ1-2; no clear D gene. V was shortened by 6 bases and J by 2 bases, with 13 bases between the two germline ends. This CDR3 spans 14 amino acids. From germline, CDR1 is MDHEN and CDR2 SYDVKM. The CDR3: CASSPQTQNYGYTF. CDR3 sequence (DNA): TGTGCCAGCAGCCCCCAGACGCAGAACTATGGCTACACCTTC.

This clone has only one observation. The chain employs TRBV5-1 and TRBJ2-1; tentative D call: TRBD1 (7 bases). This CDR3 region has 15 residues. The V gene's germline CDR1 is SGHRS and CDR2 YFSETQ. V gave up 4 bases and J gave up 8 bases, with 19 bases separating them. The CDR3 is CASSTLGGRGDEQFF. DNA for the CDR3: TGCGCCAGCAGCACTCTAGGGGGCAGGGGGGATGAGCAGTTCTTC.

The chain carries TRBV11-2 and TRBJ2-1, with 13 positions matching TRBD2. The CDR3 runs 15 residues. The germline V gene has CDR1 SGHAT and CDR2 FQNNGV. Trimming removed 7 bases from V and 9 bases from J; junction bases left unmatched: 9. The CDR3 bases are TGTGCCAGCAACCCCGGGACTAGCGGGAATCGTGAGCAGTTCTTC. It specifies CASNPGTSGNREQFF.

This clone showed up just a few times. V is TRBV7-9 and J is TRBJ1-5, with D hard to call. The CDR3 is 13 amino acids. Germline V gene sequence: CDR1 SEHNR, CDR2 FQNEAQ (reference sequence). V was clipped by 3 bases and J by 2 bases, with 5 bases between them. The CDR3, as DNA: TGTGCCAGCAGCTTCGACGGCAATCAGCCCCAGCATTTT. As protein: CASSFDGNQPQHF.

V gene TRBV5-1 combines with J gene TRBJ2-5; D uncertain. CDR3 length equals 18 residues. V dropped 5 bases and J dropped 2 bases, with 25 bases sitting between them. Germline values: CDR1 SGHRS, CDR2 YFSETQ. The CDR3 sequence is CASRSGPAVPGEQETQYF. As DNA, the CDR3 is TGCGCCAGCAGGTCGGGCCCCGCAGTGCCGGGTGAACAAGAGACCCAGTACTTC.

The chain employs TRBV6-5 and TRBJ2-7; TRBD1 is a possible D gene (8 bases). The CDR3 runs to 16 residues. V was shortened by 0 bases and J by 1 base, with 13 bases between the two germline ends. The germline gives CDR1 MNHEY, CDR2 SVGAGI. The CDR3 reads CASSYSNRGGSYEQYF. The DNA for the CDR3 is TGTGCCAGCAGTTACTCGAACAGGGGGGGGTCCTACGAGCAGTACTTC.

The rearrangement joins TRBV19 to TRBJ1-3; D not resolved. Germline CDR1 LNHDA, CDR2 SQIVND (reference sequence). Between the trimmed V and J ends, which lost 7 bases and 0 bases, there was a span of 10 bases. The CDR3 extends over 14 amino acids. The CDR3 nucleotides read TGTGCCAGTACCACCGAACGCTCTGGAAACACCATATATTTT. Amino acid sequence: CASTTERSGNTIYF.

V gene TRBV9 combines with J gene TRBJ2-1; possibly TRBD2 for D (5 bases). Germline V gene lookup returns CDR1 SGDLS and CDR2 YYNGEE. This CDR3 region has 17 residues. Deletions cut 3 bases from V and 4 bases from J, with 20 bases between. CDR3 nucleotide sequence: TGTGCCAGCAGCGCCCCCGAGATTAGCGCAGTTTACAATGAGCAGTTCTTC. This codes for CASSAPEISAVYNEQFF. Complete variable domain (other parts from reference TRBV9 and TRBJ2-1): DSGVTQTPKHLITATGQRVTLRCSPRSGDLSVYWYQQSLDQGLQFLIQYYNGEERAKGNILERFSAQQFPDLHSELNLSSLELGDSALYFCASSAPEISAVYNEQFFGPGTRLTVL.